The T cell receptor beta chain described here comes from a study of T cell changes during pregnancy in multiple sclerosis (dated by TCRdb to about 2019). General notes on the study: In women with multiple sclerosis, the researchers looked at how the T cell repertoire shifted as pregnancy progressed.

The library was made by the immunoSEQ multiplex PCR assay. Drawn from immuneACCESS, this table holds only the in-frame rearrangements with V and J called that TCRdb kept. Clones are partly lost; checked studies trace under half to an unresolved V gene and leave the rest unexplained. The sample includes some 100,000 clones, with more than 80% observed a single time. The leading ten clones occupy more than 0.95% of the sample. This clone occurred once. Its antigen is not yet known. The record has no base qualities; no much larger clone is one base away. V loses 5 bases, J loses 1 base, and the germline ends lie 14 bases apart. CDR1 and CDR2, per the germline V gene, are MDHEN and SYDVKM. From its cysteine to its phenylalanine, the CDR3 spans 16 amino acids. Only the CDR3 region is kept as DNA, spanning 48 bases read in frame from base 1.

The rearrangement combines TRBV28 with TRBJ2-2; no D gene call is confident. This TCR derives from a female donor with multiple sclerosis, enrolled in a pregnancy study. The source material was peripheral blood, sampled in the second trimester of pregnancy. The CDR3 here reads CASSPAGRLNTGELFF. The DNA reads TGTGCCAGCAGTCCGGCCGGAAGACTGAACACCGGGGAGCTGTTTTTT. The CDR3, completed at both ends by the reference TRBV28 and TRBJ2-2 genes, gives the full variable domain DVKVTQSSRYLVKRTGEKVFLECVQDMDHENMFWYRQDPGLGLRLIYFSYDVKMKEKGDIPEGYSVSREKKERFSLILESASTNQTSMYLCASSPAGRLNTGELFFGEGSRLTVL.